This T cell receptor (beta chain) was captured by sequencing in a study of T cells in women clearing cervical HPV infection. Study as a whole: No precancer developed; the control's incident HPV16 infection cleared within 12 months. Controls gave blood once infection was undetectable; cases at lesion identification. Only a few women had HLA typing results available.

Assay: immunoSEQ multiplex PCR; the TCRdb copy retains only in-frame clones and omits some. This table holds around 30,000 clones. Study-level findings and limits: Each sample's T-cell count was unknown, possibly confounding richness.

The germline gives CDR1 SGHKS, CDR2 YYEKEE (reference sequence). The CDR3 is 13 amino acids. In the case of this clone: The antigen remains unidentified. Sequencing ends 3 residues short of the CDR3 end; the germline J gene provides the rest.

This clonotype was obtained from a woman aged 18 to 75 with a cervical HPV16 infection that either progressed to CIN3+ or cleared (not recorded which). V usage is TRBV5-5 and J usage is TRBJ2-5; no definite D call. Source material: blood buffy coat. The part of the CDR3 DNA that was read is TGTGCCAGCAGCTTGGGGTGGGCAGATACC. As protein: CASSLGWADT. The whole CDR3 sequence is CASSLGWADTQYF.